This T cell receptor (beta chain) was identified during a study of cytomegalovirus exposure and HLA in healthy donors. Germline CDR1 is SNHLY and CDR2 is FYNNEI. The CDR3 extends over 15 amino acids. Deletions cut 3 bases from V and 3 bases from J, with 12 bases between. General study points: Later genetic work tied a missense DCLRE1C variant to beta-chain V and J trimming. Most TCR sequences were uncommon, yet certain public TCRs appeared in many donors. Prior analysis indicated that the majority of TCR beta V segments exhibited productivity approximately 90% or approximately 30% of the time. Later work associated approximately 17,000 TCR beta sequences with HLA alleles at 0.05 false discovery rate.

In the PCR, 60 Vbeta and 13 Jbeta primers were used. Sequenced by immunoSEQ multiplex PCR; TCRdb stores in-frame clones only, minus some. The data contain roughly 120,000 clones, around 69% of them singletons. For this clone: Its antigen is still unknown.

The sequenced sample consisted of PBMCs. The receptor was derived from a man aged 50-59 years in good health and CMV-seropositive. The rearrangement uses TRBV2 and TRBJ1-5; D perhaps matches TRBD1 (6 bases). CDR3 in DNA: TGTGCCAGCAGTGAGGACAGAGCTACCAATCAGCCCCAGCATTTT. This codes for CASSEDRATNQPQHF.